The 24 T cell receptor beta chains listed next were all sequenced from one sample in a study of blood T cell repertoires in COVID-19. Repertoires were generated with immunoSEQ multiplex PCR, while TCRdb's copy carries only in-frame clones and drops some. The sample has roughly 150,000 clones, approximately 80% seen once. Sample: peripheral blood. Source of these receptors: a woman aged 45-59 years in a cohort sampled during active or convalescent COVID-19.

The chain couples TRBV6-5 to TRBJ2-6, with D perhaps matching TRBD2 (5 bases). The ends were cut back, 6 bases at V and 2 bases at J, with 8 bases in the middle. The CDR3 spans 14 residues. Per the germline V gene, CDR1 is MNHEY and CDR2 is SVGAGI. Here the CDR3 DNA reads TGTGCCAGCAGGAAGGGAGCTGGGGCCAACGTCCTGACTTTC. Translation: CASRKGAGANVLTF.

Note on this clone: The junction and the germline gene differ at one end; a read error may be behind it. The CDR3 bases are TGTGCCAGTAGTTTAGAACACGCCGGGACTCACTACGAGCAGTACTTC. Protein: CASSLEHAGTHYEQYF. This chain links TRBV19 with TRBJ2-7; D may be TRBD2 (6 bases). Germline CDR1 LNHDA, CDR2 SQIVND (reference sequence). The CDR3 runs to 16 residues.

The rearrangement uses TRBV29-1 and TRBJ1-1; 8 bases fit TRBD1. Losses at the gene ends were 7 bases for V and 4 bases for J; bases not matched to a gene: 8. CDR1 and CDR2 from the germline V gene are SQVTM and ANQGSEA. The CDR3 is 13 amino acids. As DNA, the CDR3 is TGCAGCGCCGGACAGGGTAAGGCCACTGAAGCTTTCTTT. This codes for CSAGQGKATEAFF.

The gene calls are TRBV27 and TRBJ1-6; 9 nucleotides align to TRBD1. V lost 0 bases, J lost 0 bases, and 9 bases stayed unmatched. This CDR3 contains 20 residues. Germline values: CDR1 MNHEY, CDR2 SMNVEV (reference sequence). The CDR3 sequence: CASSLSGTGFFTSYNSPLHF. The CDR3 DNA reads as TGTGCCAGCAGTTTATCCGGGACAGGGTTTTTTACCTCCTATAATTCACCCCTCCACTTT.

The chain carries TRBV4-1 and TRBJ2-4; TRBD2 might be the D (5 bases). The V gene lost 1 base and the J gene lost 0 bases, with 10 bases spanning the gap. The length of the CDR3 is 16 residues. Germline V gene data show CDR1 as MGHRA and CDR2 as YSYEKL. The CDR3 nucleotides are TGCGCCAGCAGCCAAGTGTTAGGACTAGCCAAAAACATTCAGTACTTC. Translating gives CASSQVLGLAKNIQYF.

V and J are TRBV30 and TRBJ1-2; D gene unclear. Germline CDR1 and CDR2: GTSNPN and SVGIG (reference sequence). With 5 bases removed from V and 8 bases from J, the gap between germline ends came to 12 bases. The CDR3 has 11 residues. This CDR3 is CAWGLVGGYTF. CDR3 in DNA: TGTGCCTGGGGCCTAGTCGGGGGCTACACCTTC.

This clone was seen just once. CDR3 residues: CASSQEWPTNSPLHF. The DNA for the CDR3 is TGCGCCAGCAGCCAAGAGTGGCCCACAAATTCACCCCTCCACTTT. The chain recombines TRBV4-3 with TRBJ1-6; unclear D gene. This CDR3 has 15 residues. V lost 0 bases to trimming and J lost 7 bases, with 10 bases between them. Germline loops: CDR1 LGHNA, CDR2 YSLEER.

This clone was seen a few times. CDR3 coding DNA: TGTGCCAGCAGCCAAGCGGGGGGCCTCCCAGATACGCAGTATTTT. The encoded protein is CASSQAGGLPDTQYF. V gene TRBV4-2 combines with J gene TRBJ2-3, with a possible D match to TRBD2 (7 bases). From germline, CDR1 is LGHNA and CDR2 YNFKEQ. This CDR3 is built from 15 residues. Deletions cut 1 base from V and 4 bases from J, with 12 bases between.

The chain uses TRBV27 and TRBJ1-2; 8 nucleotides align to TRBD1. This CDR3 comprises 14 residues. V shed 5 bases, J shed 2 bases, and the junction held 4 bases outside the gene matches. Germline V gene lookup returns CDR1 MNHEY and CDR2 SMNVEV (reference sequence). This chain's CDR3 is CASSPGQGNYGYTF. Written as DNA, the CDR3 is TGTGCCAGCAGTCCCGGACAGGGCAACTATGGCTACACCTTC.

The genes are TRBV12-3 or TRBV12-4 and TRBJ1-5; no firm D call. V was clipped by 6 bases and J by 0 bases, with 6 bases between them. This CDR3 has 13 amino acids. As DNA, the CDR3 is TGTGCCAGCAGGGCAGATAGCAATCAGCCCCAGCATTTT. Amino acid sequence: CASRADSNQPQHF.

The chain uses TRBV9 and TRBJ2-1, with 9 positions matching TRBD2. Looked up from germline, CDR1 is SGDLS and CDR2 is YYNGEE. The CDR3 consists of 12 residues. The V and J ends lost 4 bases and 14 bases, in that order; junction bases with no gene match: 7. The CDR3 DNA reads as TGTGCCAGCAGCACAGGCGGGGGGGCGAAGTTCTTC. Translated, it gives CASSTGGGAKFF.

The chain joins TRBV12-3 or TRBV12-4 to TRBJ1-4, with D perhaps matching TRBD1 (6 bases). V dropped 4 bases and J dropped 10 bases, with 13 bases sitting between them. The CDR3 is 13 amino acids. The CDR3 here is CASSSGGSVKLFF. The CDR3 DNA is TGTGCCAGCAGTTCTGGGGGCAGCGTAAAACTGTTTTTT.

In regard to this clone: In the same sample, other DNA sequences code for this CDR3. V usage is TRBV7-9 and J usage is TRBJ2-5; D possibly corresponds to TRBD2 (5 bases). Looked up from germline, CDR1 is SEHNR and CDR2 is FQNEAQ (reference sequence). Trimming cost V 2 bases and J 5 bases, with 6 bases left between them. The CDR3 covers 12 residues. For the CDR3, the DNA is TGTGCCAGCAGCTTATCGGGGGAGACCCAGTACTTC. Amino acid sequence: CASSLSGETQYF.

This sequence joins TRBV19 and TRBJ1-2; D not resolved. Per germline, CDR1 LNHDA and CDR2 SQIVND (reference sequence). Trimming took 1 base from V and 1 from J, leaving 13 bases between them. CDR3 size: 16 residues. The CDR3 protein is CASSIVLRNINYGYTF. The CDR3 bases are TGTGCCAGTAGTATAGTTCTGAGAAATATTAACTATGGCTACACCTTC.

The V gene is TRBV5-1, the J gene TRBJ2-5, with D possibly TRBD1 on 6 matching bases. Deletions cut 3 bases from V and 5 bases from J, with 14 bases between. CDR1 and CDR2 (germline): SGHRS, YFSETQ. The CDR3 length is 14 residues. The DNA of the CDR3 is TGCGCCAGCAGCTCCGTGAGACAGGAGGAGACCCAGTACTTC. Translated: CASSSVRQEETQYF.

The rearrangement links TRBV19 to TRBJ1-6, with D unresolved. Per germline, CDR1 LNHDA and CDR2 SQIVND (reference sequence). With 3 bases removed from V and 10 bases from J, the gap between germline ends came to 10 bases. This CDR3 region has 13 residues. CDR3 sequence reads: CASSIATGSPLHF. CDR3 nucleotide sequence: TGTGCCAGTAGTATTGCGACTGGGTCACCCCTCCACTTT.

V usage is TRBV15 and J usage is TRBJ1-5; D uncertain. Germline V gives CDR1 LNHNV, CDR2 YYDKDF (reference sequence). The CDR3 is made up of 16 amino acids. Deletions cut 0 bases from V and 2 bases from J, with 11 bases between. CDR3 sequence (DNA): TGTGCCACCAGCAGAGATAGCGGGTCGGGCAATCAGCCCCAGCATTTT. This sequence encodes CATSRDSGSGNQPQHF. Complete variable domain (other parts from reference TRBV15 and TRBJ1-5): DAMVIQNPRYQVTQFGKPVTLSCSQTLNHNVMYWYQQKSSQAPKLLFHYYDKDFNNEADTPDNFQSRRPNTSFCFLDIRSPGLGDTAMYLCATSRDSGSGNQPQHFGDGTRLSIL.

A few counts support this clone. The gene calls are TRBV30 and TRBJ1-1, with 7 bases lining up with TRBD1. Trimming at V came to 3 bases and at J to 0 bases, leaving 4 bases not matched to a gene. The CDR3 has 14 residues. Germline lookup yields CDR1 GTSNPN and CDR2 SVGIG (reference sequence). The CDR3 region is CAWSEQGLNTEAFF. The DNA for the CDR3 is TGTGCCTGGAGCGAACAGGGGTTGAACACTGAAGCTTTCTTT. Drawing the rest from reference TRBV30 and TRBJ1-1, the complete variable domain is SQTIHQWPATLVQPVGSPLSLECTVEGTSNPNLYWYRQAAGRGLQLLFYSVGIGQISSEVPQNLSASRPQDRQFILSSKKLLLSDSGFYLCAWSEQGLNTEAFFGQGTRLTVV.

V usage is TRBV19 and J usage is TRBJ1-4, with 9 positions matching TRBD1. Germline V gene lookup returns CDR1 LNHDA and CDR2 SQIVND (reference sequence). Germline trimming cut 5 bases from V and 4 bases from J; bases unmatched to any gene: 5. The CDR3 loop spans 15 amino acids. Here the CDR3 DNA reads TGTGCCAGTAGTGTGGACAGGGGCTTTAATGAAAAACTGTTTTTT. This gives the protein CASSVDRGFNEKLFF.

This chain connects TRBV15 to TRBJ1-5; the D is unclear. Germline V gives CDR1 LNHNV, CDR2 YYDKDF (reference sequence). The V and J ends lost 3 bases and 5 bases respectively, with 11 bases between them. The CDR3 length is 14 residues. The CDR3 reads CATSSDVGDQPQHF. As DNA, the CDR3 is TGTGCCACCAGCAGTGACGTCGGAGATCAGCCCCAGCATTTT.

The chain joins TRBV15 to TRBJ1-5; D is unresolved. This CDR3 comprises 16 residues. Deletions cut 1 base from V and 0 bases from J, with 10 bases between. CDR1 is LNHNV, CDR2 YYDKDF, per germline (reference sequence). This CDR3 reads CATSRVPGNSNQPQHF. CDR3 nucleotide sequence: TGTGCCACCAGCAGAGTCCCGGGAAATAGCAATCAGCCCCAGCATTTT.

J is TRBJ1-5 and V is TRBV3-1 (or the pseudogene TRBV3-2), with D perhaps matching TRBD1 (5 bases). Trimming removed 0 bases from V and 6 bases from J, with 9 bases in between. CDR1 LGHDT and CDR2 YNNKEL come from the germline V gene (reference sequence). This CDR3 spans 14 amino acids. This CDR3 reads CASSQDRVGQPQHF. For the CDR3, the DNA is TGTGCCAGCAGCCAAGACAGGGTTGGTCAGCCCCAGCATTTT.

The chain carries TRBV6-5 and TRBJ2-1; possible D gene TRBD2, 5 bases. From germline, CDR1 is MNHEY and CDR2 SVGAGI. V was shortened by 0 bases and J by 6 bases, with 9 bases between the two germline ends. The CDR3 contains 14 residues. The CDR3 DNA follows: TGTGCCAGCAGTTACTCACGGGGAGCCAATGAGCAGTTCTTC. Residues: CASSYSRGANEQFF.

This clone was counted a few times. The chain combines TRBV6-4 with TRBJ2-2, with 9 bases lining up with TRBD1. Germline values: CDR1 MRHNA, CDR2 SNTAGT. With 0 bases clipped from V and 5 bases from J, the junction kept 4 bases outside the gene matches. The CDR3 loop spans 16 amino acids. The CDR3 nucleotides read TGTGCCAGCAGTGACTCCCGGGACAGGGATACCGGGGAGCTGTTTTTT. This encodes CASSDSRDRDTGELFF.